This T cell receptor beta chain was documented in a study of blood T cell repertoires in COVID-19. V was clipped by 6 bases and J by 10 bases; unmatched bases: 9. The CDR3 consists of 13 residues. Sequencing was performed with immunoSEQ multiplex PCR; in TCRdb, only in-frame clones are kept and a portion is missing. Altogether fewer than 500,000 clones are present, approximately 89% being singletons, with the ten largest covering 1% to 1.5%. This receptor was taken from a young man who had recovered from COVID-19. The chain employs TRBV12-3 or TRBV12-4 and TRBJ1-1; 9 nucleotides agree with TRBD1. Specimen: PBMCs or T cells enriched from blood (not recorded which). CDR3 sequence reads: CASRGDRARVAFF. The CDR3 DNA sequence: TGTGCCAGCAGGGGGGACAGGGCGCGAGTAGCTTTCTTT.